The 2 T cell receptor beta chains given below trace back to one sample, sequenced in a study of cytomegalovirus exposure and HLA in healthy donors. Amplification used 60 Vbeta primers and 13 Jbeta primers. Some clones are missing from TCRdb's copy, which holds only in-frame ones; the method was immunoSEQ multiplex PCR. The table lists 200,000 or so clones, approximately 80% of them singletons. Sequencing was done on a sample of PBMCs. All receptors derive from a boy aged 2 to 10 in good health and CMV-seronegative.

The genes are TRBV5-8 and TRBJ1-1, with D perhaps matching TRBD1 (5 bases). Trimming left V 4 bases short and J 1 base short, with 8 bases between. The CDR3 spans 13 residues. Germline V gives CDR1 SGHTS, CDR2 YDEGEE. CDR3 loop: CASSLQGNTEAFF. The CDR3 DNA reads TGTGCCAGCAGCCTCCAGGGGAACACTGAAGCTTTCTTT.

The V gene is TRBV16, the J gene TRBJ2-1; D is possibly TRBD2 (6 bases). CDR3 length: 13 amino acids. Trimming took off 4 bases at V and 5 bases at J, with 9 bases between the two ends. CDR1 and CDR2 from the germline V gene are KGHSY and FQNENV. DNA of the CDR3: TGTGCCAGCAGCCGCGGGATCAACAATGAGCAGTTCTTC. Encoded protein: CASSRGINNEQFF.